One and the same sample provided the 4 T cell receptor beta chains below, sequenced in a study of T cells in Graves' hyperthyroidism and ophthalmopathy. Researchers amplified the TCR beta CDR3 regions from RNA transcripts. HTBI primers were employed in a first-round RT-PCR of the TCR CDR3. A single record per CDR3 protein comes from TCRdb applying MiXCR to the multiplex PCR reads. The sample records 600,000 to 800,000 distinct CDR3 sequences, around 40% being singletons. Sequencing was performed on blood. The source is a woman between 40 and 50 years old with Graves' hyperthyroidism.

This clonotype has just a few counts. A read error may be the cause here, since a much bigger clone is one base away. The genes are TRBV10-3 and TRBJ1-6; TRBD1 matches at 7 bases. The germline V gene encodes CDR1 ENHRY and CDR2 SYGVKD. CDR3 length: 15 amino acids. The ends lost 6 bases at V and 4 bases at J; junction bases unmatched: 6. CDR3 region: CAIRGQANYNSPLHF. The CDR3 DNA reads TGTGCCATCAGAGGACAGGCTAATTATAATTCACCCCTCCACTTT.

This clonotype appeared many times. CDR3 coding DNA: TGTGCCAGCAGCCCGGGGGGAGCGGGAGGAGGAGAGACCCAGTACTTC. Translating it yields CASSPGGAGGGETQYF. J is TRBJ2-5 and V is TRBV7-3; the match to TRBD2 covers 9 bases. The CDR3 runs to 16 residues. Trimming removed 5 bases from V and 4 bases from J; junction bases left unmatched: 11. Germline CDR1 is SGHTA and CDR2 is FQGTGA.

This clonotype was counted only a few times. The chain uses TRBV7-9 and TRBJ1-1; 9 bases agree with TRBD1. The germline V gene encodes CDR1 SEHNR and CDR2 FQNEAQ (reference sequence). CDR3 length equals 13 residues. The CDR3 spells CASQGARVTEAFF. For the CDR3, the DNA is TGTGCTTCACAGGGGGCAAGGGTAACTGAAGCTTTCTTT.

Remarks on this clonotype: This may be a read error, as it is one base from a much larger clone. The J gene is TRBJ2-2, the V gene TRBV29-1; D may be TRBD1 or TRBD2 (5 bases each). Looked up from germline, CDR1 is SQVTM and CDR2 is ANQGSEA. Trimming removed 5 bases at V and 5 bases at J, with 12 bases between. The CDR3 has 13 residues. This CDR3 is CSVQAGGTGELFF. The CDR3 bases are TGCAGCGTTCAGGCTGGGGGTACCGGGGAGCTGTTTTTT.